This T cell receptor (beta chain) was profiled in a study of blood T cell repertoires in COVID-19. Study background: Nucleic acid was either cDNA or gDNA, and it came from T cells, B-cell-depleted T cells, or PBMCs.

Methods used by the authors: Reference gene primer amplification gave nucleated cell count estimates. Only in-frame clones appear in the TCRdb table, and some are missing; sequencing was by immunoSEQ multiplex PCR. The V and J calls and clone size were taken over from that table, and D and trimming were inferred from the DNA. Here the sample spans over 130,000 clones, 80% to 90% being singletons. The CDR3 is 15 amino acids. The rearrangement links TRBV7-5 to TRBJ2-7; TRBD2, the D gene given by the table, was not confirmed from the DNA. TRBV7-5 is classified as a pseudogene. The sequenced sample was peripheral blood. This clonotype originated in a man between 60 and 70 years old with active or convalescent COVID-19. The CDR3 DNA reads TGTGCCAGAAGCTTAGGGGCGGGTAGCTCCTACGAGCAGTACTTC. Residues: CARSLGAGSSYEQYF.